The source of this T cell receptor (beta chain) is a study of blood T cell repertoires in COVID-19. About the study: T cells, B-cell-depleted T cells, or PBMCs supplied cDNA or gDNA.

Individuals aged about 18 to 89 years were recruited from 20 to 25 US areas. Donors were grouped by their self-reported clinical history. V shed 8 bases and J shed 7 bases, with 17 bases lying between them. CDR1 is MNHEY and CDR2 is SVGAGI in the germline V gene. The CDR3 length is 13 residues. As processed by the authors: Amplification of reference gene primers provided the estimated nucleated cell counts. Repertoires were generated with immunoSEQ multiplex PCR, while TCRdb's copy carries only in-frame clones and drops some. The V and J calls and clone size come from that table; D and trimming were worked out from the DNA. The sample yields under 200,000 clones, approximately 79% seen once.

The chain joins TRBV6-5 to TRBJ1-2; possible D gene TRBD1, 6 bases. Sequenced: PBMCs or T cells enriched from blood (not recorded which). The clonotype comes from a woman aged 60-70 years with acute COVID-19. The chain's CDR3 is CASRPGDTGGYTF. The DNA of the CDR3 is TGTGCCAGCCGTCCCGGGGACACGGGTGGCTACACCTTC.